This TCR beta chain originates from a study of T cells in Graves' hyperthyroidism and ophthalmopathy. Across the study: Initial diagnosis, before any treatment, was when peripheral blood was collected.

This CDR3 has 14 residues. The germline gives CDR1 LGHNT, CDR2 FRNRAP. The source material, RNA transcripts, was used to amplify TCR beta CDR3 regions. Initially, a first-round RT-PCR of the TCR CDR3 employed the HTBI primer set. TCRdb processed the multiplex PCR reads anew with MiXCR; each CDR3 protein has one entry. The sample contains about 600,000 distinct CDR3 sequences, approximately 15% of which appear only once. A note on this clonotype: Its antigen remains unknown. A much larger clonotype is one base distant, so this may be a read error.

Diagnoses were established using clinical symptoms, serum thyroxine and TRAb, thyroid ultrasound and orbital computed tomography. Study-wide findings and caveats: The model anticipated ophthalmopathy a median approximately 6.6 months pre-onset.

The chain has TRBV12-5 and TRBJ2-1; 7 bases are shared with TRBD2. The end of the DNA aligns better with TRBJ2-7, so the J call may be wrong. The sample consisted of blood. The TCR was taken from a woman in her late teens or twenties with Graves' ophthalmopathy. CDR3 residues: CASWAGVGYNEQYF. CDR3 DNA: TGTGCTAGTTGGGCGGGAGTGGGGTACAATGAGCAGTACTTC.